This TCR beta chain emerged from a study of cytomegalovirus exposure and HLA in healthy donors. Between the trimmed V and J ends, which lost 0 bases and 2 bases, there was a span of 7 bases. CDR1 is MNHEY, CDR2 SVGAGI, per germline. CDR3 length: 14 amino acids. A roughly 120-subject validation cohort, separate from the approximately 670-subject first cohort, supplied the donors. Sequencing used immunoSEQ multiplex PCR; TCRdb keeps in-frame clones, though not all of them. The sample carries more than 300,000 clones, 70% to 90% recorded once. Concerning this clone itself: The antigen is unknown.

Overall study findings and caveats: Reports credit the classifier with highly specific, highly sensitive diagnosis of cytomegalovirus status. In vitro assays verified that a few CMV-associated chains recognized CMV antigens specifically. The listing of 150 to 200 TCR beta chains classed them as cytomegalovirus-associated.

Sequenced input: PBMCs. The chain couples TRBV6-5 to TRBJ1-2, with D possibly TRBD1 on 5 matching bases. This clonotype was obtained from a woman aged 18-30 years in good health and CMV-seronegative. The CDR3 region is CASSYSGGNYGYTF. The CDR3 bases are TGTGCCAGCAGTTACTCTGGGGGGAACTATGGCTACACCTTC.